This T cell receptor (beta chain) is drawn from a study of T cell repertoires in cytomegalovirus infection. Study information: Based on public TCR beta signatures, there were indications of CMV infection and of a matching HLA type. Study observations and caveats: Identification of carriers of CMV plus the relevant HLA was performed using cumulative public TCR beta family frequency. In two of eight donors, the top clonotype was HLA-C-restricted CMV-specific.

This clonotype turned up a few times. Its antigen is currently unknown. The junction had 9 bases not matched to a gene; V was cut back by 1 base and J by 6 bases. The CDR3 spans 15 residues. CDR1 MGHRA and CDR2 YSYEKL come from the germline V gene. Via MiXCR, TCRdb re-called the reads, giving one row per CDR3 protein. The sample shows 200,000 or so distinct CDR3 sequences, 28% of them seen only once. The rearrangement joins TRBV4-1 to TRBJ2-7; TRBD1 matches at 7 bases. The source is a human donor in good health (CMV status not recorded). Some clones in this sample may be carry-over from other donors' samples. Sequencing used PBMCs. CDR3 sequence (DNA): TGCGCCAGCAGCCAAGGGGACAGTTATTTAGGCGAGCAGTACTTC. It specifies CASSQGDSYLGEQYF.